This T cell receptor (beta chain) was profiled in a study of blood T cell repertoires in COVID-19. Assay used: immunoSEQ multiplex PCR; TCRdb lists only in-frame clones, some missing. The repertoire has about 8,500 clones, 86% of them found once; the top ten carry roughly 7.8%. The ends were cut back, 5 bases at V and 2 bases at J, with 13 bases in the middle. The germline V gene has CDR1 SGHRS and CDR2 YFSETQ. The CDR3 runs to 14 residues. The sequenced material came from peripheral blood. The V call is TRBV5-1, the J call TRBJ1-1, with D maybe TRBD1 (6 bases). The source is a human donor with active COVID-19. The donor label of this sample is uncertain. The CDR3 here is CASRSGQTNTEAFF. The CDR3 DNA sequence: TGCGCCAGCAGATCCGGACAGACCAACACTGAAGCTTTCTTT.